Included here is one TCR beta chain sequence, with context. The antigen is unknown. V lost 10 bases to trimming and J lost 5 bases, with 10 bases between them. Germline CDR1 is MDHEN and CDR2 is SYDVKM. This CDR3 has 11 amino acids. Profiled with immunoSEQ multiplex PCR; TCRdb holds only in-frame clones, not every one. The repertoire has about 80,000 clones, about 82% of them found once; the top ten carry less than 0.6%. This entry belongs to a study of T cell clones after liver transplantation. About the study: Immunosuppression withdrawal was tried within 2 years after liver transplantation in this trial. Until 12-24 months post-transplant, subjects got standard immunosuppression and no induction.

Findings of the study overall: These preliminary findings come from unstandardized post-transplant sampling times.

V usage is TRBV28 and J usage is TRBJ2-3; no reliable D call. This TCR was recovered from a human patient who received a liver transplant. Some of these T cells may belong to the graft donor. The sequencing here drew on CD4+ T cells from blood, taken 45 to 47 months after liver transplant. The chain's CDR3 is CATGEVDTQYF. CDR3 nucleotide sequence: TGTGCCACTGGAGAAGTAGATACGCAGTATTTT.